This TCR beta chain was observed in a study of control samples from healthy donors and cancer patients. Produced via immunoSEQ multiplex PCR; TCRdb's table is partial and in-frame only. The sample has 130,000 to 150,000 clones, roughly 94% seen once. The sequence came from a man between 60 and 75 years old with colorectal cancer. Sequenced input: PBMCs.

CDR3 residues: CASSPEILQGGTEAFF. DNA for the CDR3: TGTGCCAGCTCACCAGAGATTCTACAGGGAGGCACTGAAGCTTTCTTT. This sequence joins TRBV18 and TRBJ1-1; tentatively, D is TRBD1 (6 bases). The CDR3 covers 16 residues. Germline V lookup: CDR1 KGHSH, CDR2 LQKENI. With 2 bases removed from V and 4 bases from J, the gap between germline ends came to 17 bases.